This T cell receptor beta chain originates from a study of cytomegalovirus exposure and HLA in healthy donors. Overall study findings and caveats: Researchers counted 150 to 200 TCR beta chains as cytomegalovirus-associated.

There are 15 residues in the CDR3. The germline CDR1 and CDR2 sequences are MNHEY and SVGAGI. It was with 60 Vbeta and 13 Jbeta primers that the PCR ran. Here immunoSEQ multiplex PCR was the method, and the copy in TCRdb shows in-frame clones only, minus some. The sample has roughly 80,000 clones; roughly 63% are singletons. This clone has just one count. Its antigen is not known. One junction end does not reproduce the germline sequence, and a read error may be involved. The same CDR3 also results from other DNA sequences found in this sample. The chain joins TRBV6-5 to TRBJ1-1, with TRBD1 matching 10 bases. The receptor was derived from a man aged 25-45 years in good health and CMV-seropositive. Sequenced input: PBMCs. The CDR3 protein is CASSYTRDRGREAFF. The DNA for the CDR3 is TGTGCCAGCAGTTACACCCGCGACAGGGGGCGCGAAGCCTTCTTT.